These 21 T cell receptor beta chains originate from one sample sequenced in a study of blood T cell repertoires in COVID-19. Libraries were prepared by immunoSEQ multiplex PCR; TCRdb keeps only in-frame clonotypes and omits some of them. The sample contains 150,000 to 200,000 clones, 85% to 90% of which appear only once. The sample taken for sequencing was peripheral blood. These receptors came from a middle-aged man with active or convalescent COVID-19.

This chain uses TRBV7-2 with TRBJ1-5; D may be TRBD1 (5 bases). V shed 1 base and J shed 7 bases, with 11 bases lying between them. Germline-derived CDR1 and CDR2 are SGHTA and FQGNSA. The CDR3 is 14 amino acids. The CDR3 DNA sequence: TGTGCCAGCAGCTTAGATGGGGGGGTCCAGCCCCAGCATTTT. Protein product: CASSLDGGVQPQHF. The full variable domain, rest sourced from reference TRBV7-2 and TRBJ1-5, is GAGVSQSPSNKVTEKGKDVELRCDPISGHTALYWYRQSLGQGLEFLIYFQGNSAPDKSGLPSDRFSAERTGGSVSTLTIQRTQQEDSAVYLCASSLDGGVQPQHFGDGTRLSIL.

The chain uses TRBV5-8 and TRBJ2-2; TRBD2 matches at 7 bases. The V gene end was trimmed by 0 bases and the J gene end by 2 bases; junction bases not matched to a gene: 4. The CDR3 has 16 amino acids. Germline assignment: CDR1 SGHTS and CDR2 YDEGEE. CDR3 sequence reads: CASSLVLARNTGELFF. As DNA, the CDR3 is TGTGCCAGCAGCTTGGTACTAGCGAGAAACACCGGGGAGCTGTTTTTT. Combining the CDR3 with reference TRBV5-8 and TRBJ2-2 gives the whole variable domain EAGVTQSPTHLIKTRGQQATLRCSPISGHTSVYWYQQALGLGLQFLLWYDEGEERNRGNFPPRFSGRQFPNYSSELNVNALELEDSALYLCASSLVLARNTGELFFGEGSRLTVL.

The chain recombines TRBV10-3 with TRBJ1-2; 7 nucleotides line up with TRBD1. The V gene's germline CDR1 is ENHRY and CDR2 SYGVKD. The V and J ends lost 6 bases and 6 bases, in that order; junction bases with no gene match: 4. The CDR3 spans 12 residues. The CDR3 coding sequence is TGTGCCATCAGCGACAGGGATAATGGCTACACCTTC. The encoded protein is CAISDRDNGYTF.

The V gene is TRBV28, the J gene TRBJ2-2, with D perhaps matching TRBD1 (6 bases). The CDR3 covers 15 residues. V dropped 8 bases and J dropped 4 bases, with 17 bases sitting between them. The germline V gene has CDR1 MDHEN and CDR2 SYDVKM. In DNA, the CDR3 is TGTGCCAGCGGTGGGGCCGGGACAATCACCGGGGAGCTGTTTTTT. It yields the protein CASGGAGTITGELFF. Drawing the rest from reference TRBV28 and TRBJ2-2, the complete variable domain is DVKVTQSSRYLVKRTGEKVFLECVQDMDHENMFWYRQDPGLGLRLIYFSYDVKMKEKGDIPEGYSVSREKKERFSLILESASTNQTSMYLCASGGAGTITGELFFGEGSRLTVL.

The genes are TRBV10-3 and TRBJ1-3; D unclear. This CDR3 region has 13 residues. CDR1 and CDR2 (germline): ENHRY, SYGVKD. The V gene lost 6 bases and the J gene lost 4 bases, with 10 bases spanning the gap. In nucleotides, the CDR3 is TGTGCCATCAGCGGCGGGTCCGGAAACACCATATATTTT. Its translation is CAISGGSGNTIYF.

The CDR3 sequence: CASSLLPGNYEQYF. CDR3 bases: TGTGCCAGCAGCTTACTTCCAGGGAACTACGAGCAGTACTTC. This chain joins TRBV7-8 and TRBJ2-7; D possibly corresponds to TRBD1 (5 bases). Trimming took off 2 bases at V and 3 bases at J, with 11 bases between the two ends. The V gene's germline CDR1 is SGHVS and CDR2 FQNEAQ. CDR3 length equals 14 residues. Filled out from reference TRBV7-8 and TRBJ2-7, the complete variable domain reads GAGVSQSPRYKVAKRGQDVALRCDPISGHVSLFWYQQALGQGPEFLTYFQNEAQLDKSGLPSDRFFAERPEGSVSTLKIQRTQQEDSAVYLCASSLLPGNYEQYFGPGTRLTVT.

The chain carries TRBV7-2 and TRBJ2-3; possibly TRBD2 for D (6 bases). This CDR3 region has 15 residues. Germline CDR1 reads SGHTA; CDR2 reads FQGNSA. Trimming pared 4 bases from V and 3 bases from J, leaving 14 bases between. CDR3 nucleotide sequence: TGTGCCAGCAGCTCCGCCGACGGGAGAACAGATACGCAGTATTTT. Protein product: CASSSADGRTDTQYF.

The V gene is TRBV30, the J gene TRBJ1-2; D gene ambiguous. Trimming took 5 bases from V and 3 from J, leaving 7 bases between them. This CDR3 spans 11 amino acids. The germline V gene has CDR1 GTSNPN and CDR2 SVGIG (reference sequence). CDR3 sequence reads: CAWFTDYGYTF. CDR3 coding DNA: TGTGCCTGGTTCACAGACTATGGCTACACCTTC. Filled out from reference TRBV30 and TRBJ1-2, the complete variable domain reads SQTIHQWPATLVQPVGSPLSLECTVEGTSNPNLYWYRQAAGRGLQLLFYSVGIGQISSEVPQNLSASRPQDRQFILSSKKLLLSDSGFYLCAWFTDYGYTFGSGTRLTVV.

The chain is built from TRBV9 and TRBJ2-3; D ambiguous. Per germline, CDR1 SGDLS and CDR2 YYNGEE. This CDR3 region has 12 residues. V was pared by 4 bases and J by 3 bases, with 6 bases between. The CDR3 sequence: CASSSRTDTQYF. The CDR3 DNA follows: TGTGCCAGCAGCTCACGGACAGATACGCAGTATTTT.

The chain employs TRBV18 and TRBJ2-4; TRBD1 might be the D (7 bases). The CDR3 covers 15 residues. V was pared by 2 bases and J by 3 bases, with 11 bases between. Germline CDR1 KGHSH, CDR2 LQKENI. CDR3 sequence (DNA): TGTGCCAGCTCACCAGGCGGGACAGTCAAAAACATTCAGTACTTC. Translation: CASSPGGTVKNIQYF.

The chain recombines TRBV2 with TRBJ2-7; D is possibly TRBD1 (6 bases). V lost 8 bases and J 6 bases, leaving 17 bases between the germline ends. Germline CDR1 and CDR2: SNHLY and FYNNEI. This CDR3 comprises 13 residues. The CDR3 loop reads CASGLGRGFEQYF. The CDR3 region has the DNA TGTGCCAGCGGCTTGGGCAGGGGCTTCGAGCAGTACTTC.

The chain joins TRBV5-4 to TRBJ2-3; TRBD2 matches at 9 bases. The CDR3 spans 16 residues. V dropped 4 bases and J dropped 5; count of bases not matched to a gene: 11. Germline values: CDR1 SGHNT, CDR2 YYREEE (reference sequence). The CDR3 spells CASSPRLAERQDTQYF. In DNA, the CDR3 is TGTGCCAGCAGCCCCCGACTAGCGGAACGCCAAGATACGCAGTATTTT.

A remark on this clone: The germline gene is not matched at one end of the junction; a read error may be the cause. The sample contains more than one DNA sequence encoding this CDR3. The chain links TRBV2 to TRBJ1-2, with D perhaps matching TRBD1 (5 bases). This CDR3 has 11 amino acids. CDR1 is SNHLY, CDR2 FYNNEI, per germline. The CDR3 loop reads CASSGDRTNYF. DNA for the CDR3: TGTGCCAGCAGTGGCGATAGGACAAATTACTTC.

The rearrangement links TRBV9 to TRBJ2-1, with TRBD1 matching over 7 bases. Germline lookup yields CDR1 SGDLS and CDR2 YYNGEE. The trim removed 3 bases at V and 7 bases at J, leaving 7 bases unmatched. The CDR3 has 14 amino acids. CDR3 nucleotides: TGTGCCAGCAGCGGAACAGGGGTGGGAAATGAGCAGTTCTTC. Translating gives CASSGTGVGNEQFF.

The chain recombines TRBV24-1 with TRBJ2-1, with 10 bases lining up with TRBD2. In germline, CDR1 is KGHDR, CDR2 SFDVKD. The CDR3 has 15 residues. The V gene end was trimmed by 3 bases and the J gene end by 4 bases; junction bases not matched to a gene: 2. CDR3 coding DNA: TGTGCCACCAGTGATCCAGCGGGAGGGTACAATGAGCAGTTCTTC. Amino acid sequence: CATSDPAGGYNEQFF.

The chain recombines TRBV24-1 with TRBJ2-7; tentative D call: TRBD1 (6 bases). Between the trimmed V and J ends, which lost 3 bases and 1 base, there was a span of 12 bases. Germline lookup yields CDR1 KGHDR and CDR2 SFDVKD. The CDR3 consists of 15 residues. CDR3 sequence reads: CATSDPVTGSYEQYF. The CDR3 nucleotides read TGTGCCACCAGTGATCCGGTGACAGGTTCCTACGAGCAGTACTTC.

This clone has a handful of counts. The J gene is TRBJ1-5, the V gene TRBV12-5; D gene ambiguous. Germline lookup yields CDR1 LGHNT and CDR2 FRNRAP. Trimming removed 1 base from V and 4 bases from J, with 5 bases in between. This CDR3 contains 13 residues. CDR3 loop: CASGLDSNQPQHF. The CDR3 nucleotides are TGTGCTAGTGGTTTGGACAGTAATCAGCCCCAGCATTTT.

The table lists this clone with a count of one. This chain links TRBV5-1 with TRBJ2-5; 7 bases align to TRBD1. Germline loops: CDR1 SGHRS, CDR2 YFSETQ. After removal of 5 bases from V and 2 bases from J, the junction contained 3 bases not matched to a gene. The CDR3 sequence is 13 residues long. CDR3 in DNA: TGCGCCAGCAGTCGACAGGGTCAAGAGACCCAGTACTTC. Residues: CASSRQGQETQYF.

V usage is TRBV6-4 and J usage is TRBJ1-1; D not resolved. This CDR3 is 14 amino acids long. CDR1 and CDR2 (germline): MRHNA, SNTAGT. Trimming removed 0 bases at V and 4 bases at J, with 9 bases between. The CDR3 reads CASSDSWEGTEAFF. The CDR3 DNA sequence: TGTGCCAGCAGTGACTCTTGGGAGGGCACTGAAGCTTTCTTT.

V gene TRBV24-1 combines with J gene TRBJ1-2, with a weak D call TRBD1 (6 bases). V lost 4 bases and J lost 4, with 21 bases in between. This CDR3 has 17 residues. Germline-derived CDR1 and CDR2 are KGHDR and SFDVKD. For the CDR3, the DNA is TGTGCCACCAGTGACCCGAATGCACAGGGATCCATCTATGGCTACACCTTC. This encodes CATSDPNAQGSIYGYTF.

This chain links TRBV5-6 with TRBJ1-4; TRBD1 is a possible D gene (6 bases). Trimming removed 4 bases from V and 4 bases from J, with 11 bases in between. The CDR3 runs 14 residues. Germline V gene sequence: CDR1 SGHDT, CDR2 YYEEEE. CDR3 DNA sequence: TGTGCCAGCAGCCCACCGGACAGTAATGAAAAACTGTTTTTT. It codes for CASSPPDSNEKLFF.